This is a list of T cell receptor beta chains from one sample in a study of T cell repertoires in cytomegalovirus infection. Their antigen targets remain unknown. In TCRdb, the reads were re-called with MiXCR into one record per CDR3 protein. This table holds some 350,000 distinct CDR3 sequences, around a third found once. This specimen consisted of cultured PBMCs, obtained from culture after CMV antigen stimulation. The receptors shown here come from a human donor in good health (CMV status not recorded). Some clones in this sample may be carry-over from other donors' samples. The CDR3 runs from the conserved cysteine through the conserved F or W. The D gene is left open where the match is weak. Some rows mark clone size as missing; the rest say once, few, many or name a class of expanded clone.

d_call,clone_size,v_call,j_call,cdr3_length,cdr3_nt,cdr3_aa
NA,NA,TRBV12-3/TRBV12-4,TRBJ2-5,14,TGTGCCAGCAGAGCTCGACGGGTTCAAGAGACCCAGTACTTC,CASRARRVQETQYF
NA,NA,TRBV6-2/TRBV6-3,TRBJ1-1,14,TGTGCCAGCAGTTACGTGACTGCGAACACTGAAGCTTTCTTT,CASSYVTANTEAFF
NA,many,TRBV7-2,TRBJ1-6,13,TGTGCCAGCAGCTTAGCTCGGGATTCACCCCTCCACTTT,CASSLARDSPLHF
TRBD1,NA,TRBV7-2,TRBJ1-5,16,TGTGCCAGCAGCTTAGGGACAGGGTTATTTTGTCAGCCCCAGCATTTT,CASSLGTGLFCQPQHF
TRBD2,NA,TRBV7-9,TRBJ2-1,17,TGTGCCAGCAGACCCGCGGCCAGGCTAGCGGGAAGGAATGAGCAGTTCTTC,CASRPAARLAGRNEQFF
NA,NA,TRBV28,TRBJ1-1,15,TGTGCCAGCAGTTTAGTTGGGTGGGGGGAGACTGAAGCTTTCTTT,CASSLVGWGETEAFF
TRBD2,NA,TRBV28,TRBJ2-1,14,TGTGCCAGCAGGACACCGGGACTAGCGGGAGTGGAGTTCTTC,CASRTPGLAGVEFF
NA,NA,TRBV19,TRBJ1-2,14,TGTGCCAGTAGTATGGGGACGGAGACCTATGGCTACACCTTC,CASSMGTETYGYTF
NA,few,TRBV19,TRBJ2-3,16,TGTGCCAGTAGTATGACGGACTCCCCGCCCGCAGATACGCAGTATTTT,CASSMTDSPPADTQYF
NA,NA,TRBV7-8,TRBJ2-2,16,TGTGCCAGCCTCGTCACGGACGCAACGAACACCGGGGAGCTGTTTTTT,CASLVTDATNTGELFF
TRBD1,few,TRBV4-3,TRBJ2-5,16,TGCGCCAGCAGCCCGGGGTCAGGACAGGGTAGGGAGACCCAGTACTTC,CASSPGSGQGRETQYF
NA,few,TRBV2,TRBJ1-1,15,TGTGCCAGCAGTGAAAATCGGGGCCCGAACACTGAAGCTTTCTTT,CASSENRGPNTEAFF
NA,few,TRBV28,TRBJ2-7,15,TGTGCCAGCAGTCCTTCGGGTCATGGCTCCTACGAGCAGTACTTC,CASSPSGHGSYEQYF
NA,NA,TRBV6-2/TRBV6-3,TRBJ2-7,14,TGTGCCAGCAGTTACTCCGACAGCCTTAGCGAGCAGTACTTC,CASSYSDSLSEQYF
NA,once,TRBV12-3/TRBV12-4,TRBJ2-5,13,TGTGCCAGCAGTTTTCGGGTCTGGGAGACCCAGTACTTC,CASSFRVWETQYF
TRBD2,few,TRBV4-3,TRBJ2-5,19,TGCGCCAGCAGCCAAGAGTCGTCTAGCGGGAGCCCACCGCGGGAGACCCAGTACTTC,CASSQESSSGSPPRETQYF
NA,NA,TRBV29-1,TRBJ2-7,16,TGCAGCGTTGGGGGCCCCCTCTCGGGCGGTGTCTACGAGCAGTACTTC,CSVGGPLSGGVYEQYF
NA,NA,TRBV4-1,TRBJ1-1,13,TGCGCCAGCAGCCACGCTCAGGCCACTGAAGCTTTCTTT,CASSHAQATEAFF
TRBD2,NA,TRBV14,TRBJ2-1,17,TGTGCCAGCAGACCCGGGACGCGGGAGCACTTTTACAATGAGCAGTTCTTC,CASRPGTREHFYNEQFF
TRBD2,NA,TRBV4-1,TRBJ2-3,14,TGCGCCAGCAGCCGGACTAGCAGCACAGATACGCAGTATTTT,CASSRTSSTDTQYF
NA,NA,TRBV7-2,TRBJ2-1,16,TGTGCCAGCAGCTTAGAGCAGCGCCCATTAACCAATGAGCAGTTCTTC,CASSLEQRPLTNEQFF
NA,NA,TRBV20-1,TRBJ1-1,16,TGCAGTGCTAAGGATCCCAGGGGTCCCATGAACACTGAAGCTTTCTTT,CSAKDPRGPMNTEAFF
NA,NA,TRBV6-5,TRBJ2-3,12,TGTGCCAGCAGACAAAACACAGATACGCAGTATTTT,CASRQNTDTQYF
TRBD1,NA,TRBV6-2/TRBV6-3,TRBJ1-4,14,TGTGCCAGCAGCTACGGGACAGGGTTGAAAAAACTGTTTTTT,CASSYGTGLKKLFF
NA,many,TRBV7-2,TRBJ2-5,14,TGTGCCAGCAGCCCTAGTGAGGGCCCGCGGACCCAGTACTTC,CASSPSEGPRTQYF
TRBD2,NA,TRBV15,TRBJ2-1,16,TGTGCCACCAGCAGAGATCGACTAGCGGGAGGTTATGAGCAGTTCTTC,CATSRDRLAGGYEQFF
NA,NA,TRBV29-1,TRBJ2-2,13,TGCAGCGTTGACCTACAGGGCCCTGGGGAGCTGTTTTTT,CSVDLQGPGELFF
TRBD2,few,TRBV6-1,TRBJ2-7,16,TGTGCCAGCAGTGCACTTACTAGCGGGATATCTTACGAGCAGTACTTC,CASSALTSGISYEQYF
TRBD2,many,TRBV28,TRBJ2-3,15,TGTGCCAGCAGTTCGTCCGGGACTAGTTCAGATACGCAGTATTTT,CASSSSGTSSDTQYF
NA,few,TRBV6-2/TRBV6-3,TRBJ2-7,12,TGTGCCAGCTACAGTTACGGTCTGAGGCCGTACTTC,CASYSYGLRPYF
NA,NA,TRBV7-9,TRBJ2-7,14,TGTGCCAGCACCTACAACCCAGTCTCCTACGAGCAGTACTTC,CASTYNPVSYEQYF
NA,NA,TRBV20-1,TRBJ1-4,11,TGCAGTGCCCTGCGGTCCGAAAAACTGTTTTTT,CSALRSEKLFF
NA,once,TRBV27,TRBJ2-5,16,TGTGCCAGCAGGTTAGGGTACAGCCTGACCCAAGAGACCCAGTACTTC,CASRLGYSLTQETQYF
TRBD2,few,TRBV10-3,TRBJ2-7,15,TGTGCCATCAGGGCTCTAGCGGAGCCCTCCTACGAGCAGTACTTC,CAIRALAEPSYEQYF
TRBD1,once,TRBV20-1,TRBJ1-2,13,TGCAGTGCCATCCGGGACAGGAACTATGGCTACACCTTC,CSAIRDRNYGYTF
NA,few,TRBV7-3,TRBJ2-1,15,TGTGCCAGCAGCTCCACCGGGACTCCCTACAATGAGCAGTTCTTC,CASSSTGTPYNEQFF
NA,few,TRBV11-2,TRBJ1-2,15,TGTGCCAGCAGCTCCCTCACGGGACTCAACTATGGCTACACCTTC,CASSSLTGLNYGYTF
NA,NA,TRBV5-4,TRBJ2-1,12,TGTGCCAGCAGCTTGGACTACCAATTGAAGTTCTTC,CASSLDYQLKFF
NA,NA,TRBV29-1,TRBJ2-1,11,TGCAGCGTGAACCCCTACAATGAGCAGTTCTTC,CSVNPYNEQFF
TRBD1,few,TRBV28,TRBJ1-2,14,TGTGCCAGCAGTTTATGGGGACAGGGTTATGGCTACACCTTC,CASSLWGQGYGYTF
NA,NA,TRBV4-1,TRBJ2-7,15,TGCGCCAGCAGCCATATTACGGACGGGGCTCCCGAGCAGTACTTC,CASSHITDGAPEQYF
NA,NA,TRBV7-2,TRBJ2-2,14,TGTGCCAGCAGCTTAGACATTTGGGACGGGGAGCTGTTTTTT,CASSLDIWDGELFF
TRBD1,many,TRBV28,TRBJ2-2,15,TGTGCCAGCAGTTTATCGACAGGGGGAACCGGGGAGCTGTTTTTT,CASSLSTGGTGELFF